Listed below are T cell receptor beta chains from one sample, sequenced in a study of T-cell reconstitution after alpha-beta-depleted transplantation in children. TCRdb itself ran the PCR reads through MiXCR, one entry per CDR3 protein. The sample records 350,000 to 500,000 distinct CDR3 sequences, roughly two fifths being singletons. The specimen was PBMCs, collected before TCRalphabeta/CD19-depleted stem cell transplant. The receptor source for this set is a girl aged 2-15 years with aplastic anemia, due to receive a stem cell transplant. Both conserved end residues are trimmed from each CDR3. A D gene is named only where the DNA matches it firmly.

D gene: -
V gene: TRBV12-3/TRBV12-4
CDR3 protein: ATGGHF

D gene: -
V gene: TRBV28
CDR3 protein: ASSEGGREETQY

D gene: TRBD2
V gene: TRBV12-3/TRBV12-4
CDR3 protein: ASSRAGGLNYNEQF

D gene: -
V gene: TRBV10-1
CDR3 protein: ASSEGTGEQY

D gene: TRBD2
V gene: TRBV20-1
CDR3 protein: SARGRAGETSGSLNEQF

D gene: -
V gene: TRBV18
CDR3 protein: ASSPRLGGAEMGSPLH

D gene: -
V gene: TRBV12-3/TRBV12-4
CDR3 protein: ASSVGVNTEAF

D gene: -
V gene: TRBV6-5
CDR3 protein: ASSYYGQNTGELF

D gene: -
V gene: TRBV4-2
CDR3 protein: ASSPTPTSPDTQY

D gene: TRBD2
V gene: TRBV11-2
CDR3 protein: ASRWGLADTGELF

D gene: -
V gene: TRBV19
CDR3 protein: ASSPNRVVDTEAF

D gene: -
V gene: TRBV20-1
CDR3 protein: SARVGPGTGELF

D gene: -
V gene: TRBV4-1
CDR3 protein: ASSLGHNAVDEQY

D gene: TRBD1
V gene: TRBV20-1
CDR3 protein: SAKPDRESYNEQF

D gene: -
V gene: TRBV29-1
CDR3 protein: SVAEDTEAF

D gene: -
V gene: TRBV29-1
CDR3 protein: SVSILGSTGELF

D gene: -
V gene: TRBV7-9
CDR3 protein: ASSSRGGPSETQY

D gene: TRBD2
V gene: TRBV7-6
CDR3 protein: ASSPEVGLAYEQY

D gene: TRBD2
V gene: TRBV5-1
CDR3 protein: ASSSLAGVVDTQY

D gene: -
V gene: TRBV7-7
CDR3 protein: ASSLGADYRTDTQY

D gene: TRBD1
V gene: TRBV20-1
CDR3 protein: SARYRGSYEQY

D gene: -
V gene: TRBV5-1
CDR3 protein: ASSLANSEDTQY

D gene: -
V gene: TRBV4-1
CDR3 protein: ASSPSPWTDYNSPLH

D gene: -
V gene: TRBV7-2
CDR3 protein: ASSSRAANEQF

D gene: -
V gene: TRBV6-5
CDR3 protein: ASSYTQRAPNLYEQY

D gene: TRBD2
V gene: TRBV6-5
CDR3 protein: ASSFVTAGGPERGQY

D gene: TRBD1
V gene: TRBV2
CDR3 protein: ASLDRGARDVEQF

D gene: TRBD2
V gene: TRBV20-1
CDR3 protein: SAPGTRYTDTQY

D gene: -
V gene: TRBV20-1
CDR3 protein: SASGGLLSPLH

D gene: -
V gene: TRBV7-9
CDR3 protein: ASSLELRGTSEQY

D gene: TRBD1
V gene: TRBV28
CDR3 protein: ASSFGQGPSSEQY

D gene: -
V gene: TRBV20-1
CDR3 protein: SARDGGKPTDTQY

D gene: -
V gene: TRBV5-1
CDR3 protein: ASSPDRTYGYT

D gene: -
V gene: TRBV14
CDR3 protein: ASSHGQKATQY

D gene: TRBD1
V gene: TRBV27
CDR3 protein: ASSFQGAGAKNIQY

D gene: -
V gene: TRBV28
CDR3 protein: ASSLTTRNQPQH

D gene: -
V gene: TRBV19
CDR3 protein: ASSIQGTGANVLT

D gene: -
V gene: TRBV24-1
CDR3 protein: ATSDLDRNYGYT

D gene: -
V gene: TRBV12-3/TRBV12-4
CDR3 protein: ASSPMGGTEQY

D gene: -
V gene: TRBV27
CDR3 protein: ASSLLRGLNTEAF

D gene: -
V gene: TRBV20-1
CDR3 protein: SAPTGGAEKLF

D gene: -
V gene: TRBV12-3/TRBV12-4
CDR3 protein: ASSLGRFMNTEAF

D gene: TRBD2
V gene: TRBV3-1
CDR3 protein: ASSLTRTSGEDTDTQY

D gene: -
V gene: TRBV20-1
CDR3 protein: SARDTSTNTEAF

D gene: TRBD2
V gene: TRBV18
CDR3 protein: ASSQGLAVDTQY

D gene: -
V gene: TRBV6-1
CDR3 protein: ASSERRASNSPLH

D gene: -
V gene: TRBV20-1
CDR3 protein: SAGSGLSYNEQF

D gene: TRBD2
V gene: TRBV20-1
CDR3 protein: SAALLAANYEQY

D gene: -
V gene: TRBV3-1
CDR3 protein: ASSQGGRRRSEQY

D gene: -
V gene: TRBV3-1
CDR3 protein: ASSTPGAGNLREQY

D gene: -
V gene: TRBV7-9
CDR3 protein: ASGRGLGSYQETQY

D gene: TRBD2
V gene: TRBV5-4
CDR3 protein: ASSPRGRGRGTDTQY

D gene: TRBD1
V gene: TRBV29-1
CDR3 protein: SVGQGSYEQY

D gene: -
V gene: TRBV6-5
CDR3 protein: ASSSAASTGELF

D gene: -
V gene: TRBV2
CDR3 protein: ASKRTRGETQY